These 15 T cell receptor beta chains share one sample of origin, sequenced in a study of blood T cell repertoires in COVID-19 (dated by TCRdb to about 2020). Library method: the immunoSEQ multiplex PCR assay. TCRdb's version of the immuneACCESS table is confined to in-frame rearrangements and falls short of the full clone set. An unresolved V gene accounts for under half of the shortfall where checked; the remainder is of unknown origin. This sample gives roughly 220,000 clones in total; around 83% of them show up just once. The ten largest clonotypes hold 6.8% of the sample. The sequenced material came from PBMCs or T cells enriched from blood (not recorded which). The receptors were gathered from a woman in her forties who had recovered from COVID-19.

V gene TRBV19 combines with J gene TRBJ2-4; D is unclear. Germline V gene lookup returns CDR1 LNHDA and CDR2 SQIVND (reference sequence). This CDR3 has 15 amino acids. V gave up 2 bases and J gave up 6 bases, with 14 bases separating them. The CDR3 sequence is CASSISPLPRNIQYF. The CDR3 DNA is TGTGCCAGTAGTATAAGTCCTCTCCCCAGAAACATTCAGTACTTC.

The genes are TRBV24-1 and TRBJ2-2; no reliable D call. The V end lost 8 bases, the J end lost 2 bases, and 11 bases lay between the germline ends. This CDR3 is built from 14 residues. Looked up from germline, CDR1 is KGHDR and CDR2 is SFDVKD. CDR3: CATMPRVNTGELFF. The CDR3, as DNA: TGTGCCACCATGCCTCGGGTCAACACCGGGGAGCTGTTTTTT.

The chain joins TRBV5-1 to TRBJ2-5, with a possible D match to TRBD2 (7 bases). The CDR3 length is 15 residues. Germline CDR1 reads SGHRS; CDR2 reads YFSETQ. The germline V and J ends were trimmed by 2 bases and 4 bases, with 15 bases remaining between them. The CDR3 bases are TGCGCCAGCAGCTTAGGGGGAGGGCCCCCAGAGACCCAGTACTTC. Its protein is CASSLGGGPPETQYF.

As DNA, the CDR3 is TGTGCCAGTAGTGCTAATCCGGGCACAGATACGCAGTATTTT. Translation gives CASSANPGTDTQYF. This chain joins TRBV19 and TRBJ2-3; D not resolved. Germline-derived CDR1 and CDR2 are LNHDA and SQIVND (reference sequence). This CDR3 has 14 residues. V was clipped by 5 bases and J by 1 base, with 10 bases between them.

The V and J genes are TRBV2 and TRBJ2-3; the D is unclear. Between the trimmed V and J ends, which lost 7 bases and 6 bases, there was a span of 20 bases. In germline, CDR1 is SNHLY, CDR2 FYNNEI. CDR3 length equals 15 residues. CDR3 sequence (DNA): TGTGCCAGCAAGGCGTTCAGGTCCGATGGGGATACGCAGTATTTT. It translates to CASKAFRSDGDTQYF.

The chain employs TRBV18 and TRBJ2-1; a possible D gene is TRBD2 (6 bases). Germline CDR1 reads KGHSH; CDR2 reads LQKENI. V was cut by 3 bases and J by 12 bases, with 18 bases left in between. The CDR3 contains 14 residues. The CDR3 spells CASSPRDSDLGQFF. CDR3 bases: TGTGCCAGCTCACCCCGGGACTCGGATTTGGGGCAGTTCTTC.

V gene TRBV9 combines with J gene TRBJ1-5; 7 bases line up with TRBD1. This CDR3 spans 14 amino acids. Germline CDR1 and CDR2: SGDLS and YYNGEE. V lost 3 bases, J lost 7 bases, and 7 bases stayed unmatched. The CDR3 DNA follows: TGTGCCAGCAGCGAGGGGGCAGGGCTGCAGCCCCAGCATTTT. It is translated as CASSEGAGLQPQHF.

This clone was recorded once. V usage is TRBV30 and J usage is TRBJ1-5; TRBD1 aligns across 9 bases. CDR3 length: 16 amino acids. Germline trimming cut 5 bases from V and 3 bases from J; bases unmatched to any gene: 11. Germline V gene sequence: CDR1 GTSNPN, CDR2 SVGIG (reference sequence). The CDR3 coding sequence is TGTGCCTGGTCGCAAGGGACAGGGTTCTACAATCAGCCCCAGCATTTT. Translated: CAWSQGTGFYNQPQHF.

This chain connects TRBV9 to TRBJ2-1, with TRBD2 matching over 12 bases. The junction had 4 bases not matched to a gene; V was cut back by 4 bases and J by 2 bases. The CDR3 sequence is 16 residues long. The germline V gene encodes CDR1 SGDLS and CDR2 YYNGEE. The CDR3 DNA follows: TGTGCCAGCAGCACTAGCGGGAGGCCCACCTACAATGAGCAGTTCTTC. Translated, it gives CASSTSGRPTYNEQFF.

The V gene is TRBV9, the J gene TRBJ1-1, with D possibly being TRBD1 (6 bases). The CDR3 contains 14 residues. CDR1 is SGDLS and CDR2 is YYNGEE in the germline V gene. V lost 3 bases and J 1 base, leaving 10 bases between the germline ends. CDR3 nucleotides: TGTGCCAGCAGCGGAACAGGGCCGAACACTGAAGCTTTCTTT. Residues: CASSGTGPNTEAFF.

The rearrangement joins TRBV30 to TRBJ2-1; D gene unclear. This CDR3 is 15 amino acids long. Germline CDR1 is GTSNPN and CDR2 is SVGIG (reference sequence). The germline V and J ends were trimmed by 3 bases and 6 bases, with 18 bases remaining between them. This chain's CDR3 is CAWSPVSLNANEQFF. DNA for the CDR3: TGTGCCTGGAGCCCCGTTAGCCTCAATGCCAATGAGCAGTTCTTC.

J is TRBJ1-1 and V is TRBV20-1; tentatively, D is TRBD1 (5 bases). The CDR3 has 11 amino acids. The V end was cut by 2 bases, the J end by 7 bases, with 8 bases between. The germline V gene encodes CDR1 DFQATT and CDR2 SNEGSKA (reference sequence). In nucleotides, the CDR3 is TGCAGTGCTAGAACAGGATATGAAGCTTTCTTT. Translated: CSARTGYEAFF.

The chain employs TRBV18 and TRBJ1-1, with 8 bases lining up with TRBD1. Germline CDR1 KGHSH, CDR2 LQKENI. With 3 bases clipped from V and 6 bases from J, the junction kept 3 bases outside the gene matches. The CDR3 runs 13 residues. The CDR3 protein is CASSPRQGSEAFF. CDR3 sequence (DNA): TGTGCCAGCTCACCCCGACAGGGGTCTGAAGCTTTCTTT. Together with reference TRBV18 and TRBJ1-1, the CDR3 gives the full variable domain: NAGVMQNPRHLVRRRGQEARLRCSPMKGHSHVYWYRQLPEEGLKFMVYLQKENIIDESGMPKERFSAEFPKEGPSILRIQQVVRGDSAAYFCASSPRQGSEAFFGQGTRLTVV.

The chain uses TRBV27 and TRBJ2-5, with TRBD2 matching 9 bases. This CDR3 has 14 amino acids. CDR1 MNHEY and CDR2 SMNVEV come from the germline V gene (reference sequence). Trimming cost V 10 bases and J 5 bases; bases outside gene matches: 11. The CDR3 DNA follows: TGTGCCACCTCTAGCGGGGTAGAAGATGAGACCCAGTACTTC. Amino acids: CATSSGVEDETQYF.

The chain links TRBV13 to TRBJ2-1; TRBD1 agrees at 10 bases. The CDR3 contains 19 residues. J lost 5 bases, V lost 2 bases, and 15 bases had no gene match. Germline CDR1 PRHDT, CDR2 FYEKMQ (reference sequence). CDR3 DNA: TGTGCCAGCAGCTTAATTCCTGAGACAGGGGGCATCCCCGACAATGAGCAGTTCTTC. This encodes CASSLIPETGGIPDNEQFF.